This TCR beta chain was sequenced for a study of OX40 agonist ivuxolimab in advanced cancers. Overall study: Of the patients, three showed partial responses, one with hepatocellular carcinoma and two with cutaneous melanoma.

This CDR3 is 14 amino acids long. Germline lookup yields CDR1 LGHNA and CDR2 YNFKEQ. The ends lost 1 base at V and 5 bases at J; junction bases unmatched: 2. Measured with immunoSEQ multiplex PCR; TCRdb has only the in-frame clones, and not every one. The sample shows about 100,000 clones, about 86% of them seen only once. The genes are TRBV4-2 and TRBJ1-1; TRBD1 agrees at 9 bases. This material consisted of CD4+ or CD8+ T cells sorted from blood, taken in a trial of the OX40 agonist ivuxolimab. The receptor was derived from an adult with an advanced solid tumor such as melanoma, head and neck, liver or kidney cancer. The CDR3 region is CASSQAGTGTEAFF. The CDR3, as DNA: TGTGCCAGCAGCCAAGCCGGGACAGGGACTGAAGCTTTCTTT.